Listed below are T cell receptor beta chains from one sample, sequenced in a study of T cells in Graves' hyperthyroidism and ophthalmopathy. TCRdb processed the multiplex PCR reads anew with MiXCR; each CDR3 protein has one entry. The sample consists of roughly 49,000 distinct CDR3 sequences, roughly 51% of them appearing once. The sample was peripheral blood or thyroid tissue (not recorded which). Source of these receptors: a man between 18 and 35 years old with Graves' hyperthyroidism. Each CDR3 is given with its conserved first and last residue. A D gene is named only where the DNA matches it firmly. Part of the rows lack a size; the others show once, few, many or a class for expanded clones.

TRBV7-2	TRBJ1-5	-	many	13	TGTGCCAGCAGCTTAGAGATAACTCAGCCCCAGCATTTT	CASSLEITQPQHF
TRBV10-3	TRBJ1-1	-	few	14	TGTGCCATCAGTGAGCCGGGGGCAAACACTGAAGCTTTCTTT	CAISEPGANTEAFF
TRBV9	TRBJ1-1	-	-	13	TGTGCCAGCAGCGTCACGCTTTCCACTGAAGCTTTCTTT	CASSVTLSTEAFF
TRBV20-1	TRBJ2-7	-	-	16	TGCAGCGCTTCACCTCCGGAGGGACGTTTCTCCTACGAGCAGTGCTTC	CSASPPEGRFSYEQCF
TRBV20-1	TRBJ2-5	TRBD1	-	14	TGCAGTGCGCATCCACAGGGGGCCCTGGAGACCCAGTACTTC	CSAHPQGALETQYF
TRBV29-1	TRBJ1-3	-	-	14	TGCAGCGTCAGTTTAAGTCCTCGTGGAAACACCATATATTTT	CSVSLSPRGNTIYF
TRBV20-1	TRBJ2-5	TRBD2	-	16	TGCAGTGCTGGGGCACTAGCGGAGAACCTCCAAGAGACCCAGTACTTC	CSAGALAENLQETQYF
TRBV19	TRBJ2-7	TRBD1	-	16	TGTGCCAGTGGTACCCGGGGACAGGGGGCGTTGTACGGGCAGTACTTC	CASGTRGQGALYGQYF
TRBV7-9	TRBJ2-7	-	-	16	TGTGCCAGCAGCTTGGAAGGGTACAGGGTCGCCTACGAGCAGTACTTC	CASSLEGYRVAYEQYF
TRBV11-2	TRBJ2-5	TRBD1	few	15	TGTGCCAGCAGCTTTGGGACAGGGGGCCTAGAGACCCAGTACTTC	CASSFGTGGLETQYF
TRBV7-9	TRBJ2-2	-	-	15	TGTGCCAGCACTACAGGGAAACTAAACACCGGGGAGCTGTTTTTT	CASTTGKLNTGELFF
TRBV6-2/TRBV6-3	TRBJ1-5	TRBD1	many	16	TGTGCCAGCAGCCCTACGCGGGGGACAGTAAATCAGCCCCAGCATTTT	CASSPTRGTVNQPQHF
TRBV2	TRBJ1-1	TRBD1	-	14	TGTGCCAGCAGTCGGACAGGGGGCCGCACTGAAGCTTTCTTT	CASSRTGGRTEAFF
TRBV10-2	TRBJ1-5	-	many	15	TGCGCCAGCAGTGAGTCGAACAGGGTGAATCAGCCCCAGCATTTT	CASSESNRVNQPQHF
TRBV24-1	TRBJ2-7	TRBD2	-	15	TGTGCCAGCAGTGATTTCGGGACTAGTGGCTACGAGCAGTACTTC	CASSDFGTSGYEQYF
TRBV29-1	TRBJ1-2	-	-	13	TGCAGCGTCGTTCCGGACAGCGTCTATGGCTACACCTTC	CSVVPDSVYGYTF
TRBV6-6	TRBJ1-1	-	few	12	TGTGCCAGCAGTTACGGGACCACTGAAGCTTTCTTT	CASSYGTTEAFF
TRBV29-1	TRBJ1-4	-	-	16	TGCAGCGTGAGGCCCGGGACTAGCGGGAGTAGTGAAAAACTGTTTTTT	CSVRPGTSGSSEKLFF
TRBV24-1	TRBJ2-3	-	many	13	TGTGCCACCAGTGCGACTAGTGCAGATACGCAGTATTTT	CATSATSADTQYF
TRBV20-1	TRBJ2-7	-	once	12	TGCAGTGCTAGCCCAGACAGCTACGAGCAGTACTTC	CSASPDSYEQYF
TRBV20-1	TRBJ1-1	-	-	12	TGCAGTTTAGGGGACGTACACACTGAAGCTTTCTTT	CSLGDVHTEAFF
TRBV2	TRBJ1-4	-	-	14	TGTGCCAGCAGCCGTGGGGTCGAGGGTGAAAAACTGTTTTTT	CASSRGVEGEKLFF
TRBV10-3	TRBJ1-1	-	-	11	TGTGCCATCACCGATGCCACTGAAGCTTTCTTT	CAITDATEAFF
TRBV6-5	TRBJ1-5	-	many	14	TGTGCCACCAGGAGAACAGGAAAAAATCAGCCCCAGCATTTT	CATRRTGKNQPQHF
TRBV19	TRBJ2-5	TRBD2	-	12	TGTGCCAGTAGTACCCCGGGACTAGCTCTCCACTTC	CASSTPGLALHF
TRBV5-6	TRBJ2-3	-	few	19	TGTGCCAGCAGCCTGAAATCCGGGAGTTATCAACGGAACACAGATACGCAGTATTTT	CASSLKSGSYQRNTDTQYF
TRBV20-1	TRBJ2-5	-	few	12	TGCAGTGCCCGCGGCGACCAAGAGACCCAGTACTTC	CSARGDQETQYF
TRBV29-1	TRBJ1-1	TRBD1	few	14	TGCAGCCCTGGGACAGGGGGTGACGACACTGAAGCTTTCTTT	CSPGTGGDDTEAFF